Listed below are T cell receptor beta chains from one sample, sequenced in a study of shared clonotypes between healthy human individuals. Here immunoSEQ multiplex PCR was the method, and the copy in TCRdb shows in-frame clones only, minus some. Among fewer than 500,000 clones, over 60% were seen once, and the ten largest hold around an eighth. Material for sequencing was PBMCs. These receptors were collected from a woman aged 40 to 55 in good health. Some clones in this sample may be carry-over from other donors' samples. CDR3s include the opening cysteine and the closing phenylalanine or tryptophan. A D gene is named only where the DNA matches it firmly. Clone size appears in some rows only: once, few, many, or a class for an expanded clone.

abundance | j_gene | d_gene | v_gene | CDR3nt | CDR3aa
NA | TRBJ2-1 | TRBD2 | TRBV18 | TGTGCCAGCTCACCACCCGCTAGCGGCGATGAGCAGTTCTTC | CASSPPASGDEQFF
NA | TRBJ2-5 | TRBD2 | TRBV9 | TGTGCCAGCAGCCTGGGGGGAGGGTACCAAGAGACCCAGTACTTC | CASSLGGGYQETQYF
few | TRBJ1-1 | NA | TRBV11-2 | TGTGCCAGCAGCTTAGTAGCGGCTGAAGCTTTCTTT | CASSLVAAEAFF
NA | TRBJ2-7 | NA | TRBV28 | TGTGCCAGCAGTCCCCAACCGGGACTCGGGTACGAGCAGTACTTC | CASSPQPGLGYEQYF
NA | TRBJ2-2 | NA | TRBV2 | TGTGCCAGCAGTGAAACGAGCACCCTCAACACCGGGGAGCTGTTTTTT | CASSETSTLNTGELFF
NA | TRBJ1-1 | TRBD1 | TRBV7-3 | TGTGCCAGCAGCCCGACAGGGGGTCCCACTGAAGCTTTCTTT | CASSPTGGPTEAFF
few | TRBJ2-7 | NA | TRBV7-9 | TGTGCCAGCAGCCGAACCGACGGTCTACAAACGTTAATCTTC | CASSRTDGLQTLIF
NA | TRBJ1-1 | NA | TRBV5-1 | TGCGCCAGCAGCTTTGATGGGGGGAACACTGAAGCTTTCTTT | CASSFDGGNTEAFF
NA | TRBJ2-7 | NA | TRBV11-1 | TGTGCCAGCAGCTACCTAGCTAGTGGCGAGCAGTACTTC | CASSYLASGEQYF
NA | TRBJ1-5 | NA | TRBV6-6 | TGTGCCAGCAGTCGGACAGAGAGGAAGGCCCAGCATTTT | CASSRTERKAQHF
NA | TRBJ2-7 | TRBD1 | TRBV6-1 | TGTGCCAGCAGCGAGGGACAGGGGTCCCTATACGAGCAGTACTTC | CASSEGQGSLYEQYF
NA | TRBJ2-1 | NA | TRBV19 | TGTGCCAGTAGTATAGATCAGATAGGGGTAGCGGACTACAATGAGCAGTTCTTC | CASSIDQIGVADYNEQFF
NA | TRBJ2-5 | TRBD1 | TRBV7-2 | TGTGCCAGCAGCAGATCTCCGGGACAGCGATTAGAGACCCAGTACTTC | CASSRSPGQRLETQYF
NA | TRBJ1-2 | NA | TRBV5-6 | TGTGCCAGCAGCCCCGGGGGCCCCCGCGGCTATGGCTACACCTTC | CASSPGGPRGYGYTF
NA | TRBJ1-2 | NA | TRBV11-2 | TGTGCCAGCAGCTTAGAAGGAGATGGCTACACCTTC | CASSLEGDGYTF
medium-sized | TRBJ2-7 | NA | TRBV7-2 | TGTGCCAGCAGCCCACGGGACACAAACTACGAGCAGTACTTC | CASSPRDTNYEQYF
NA | TRBJ1-1 | NA | TRBV6-1 | TGTGCCAGCAGTACCCCGCGGGGAGGCACTGAAGCTTTCTTT | CASSTPRGGTEAFF
NA | TRBJ2-7 | TRBD1 | TRBV28 | TGTGCCAGCAGTCGGCCGGGACAGGGGGCCCACGAGCAGTACTTC | CASSRPGQGAHEQYF
NA | TRBJ2-7 | NA | TRBV5-4 | TGTGCCAGCAGCTCCCGGACAGCACACACCTACGAGCAGTACTTC | CASSSRTAHTYEQYF
NA | TRBJ2-1 | TRBD1 | TRBV7-8 | TGTGCCAGCAGCGCCAGGGGGACAGGGAACAATGAGCAGTTCTTC | CASSARGTGNNEQFF
NA | TRBJ2-7 | TRBD1 | TRBV18 | TGTGCCAGCTCACCAAGAGGGGGCCCTCCCTACGAGCAGTACTTC | CASSPRGGPPYEQYF
NA | TRBJ2-7 | TRBD2 | TRBV27 | TGTGCCAGCAGCGACGGGACTAGCAAGGACGAGCAGTACTTC | CASSDGTSKDEQYF
NA | TRBJ2-1 | TRBD2 | TRBV4-2 | TGTGCCAGCAGCCCCCAAGGGGTAGCGGGAGGCCGGGTCGAGCAGTTCTTC | CASSPQGVAGGRVEQFF
NA | TRBJ2-7 | NA | TRBV4-3 | TGCGCCAGCAGCCAAGAAGTGGGCAGCGGGTATACACTCTACGAGCAGTACTTC | CASSQEVGSGYTLYEQYF
NA | TRBJ2-7 | NA | TRBV5-5 | TGTGCCAGCAGCTTGGGGCAGGGACCCTACGAGCAGTACTTC | CASSLGQGPYEQYF
NA | TRBJ2-3 | NA | TRBV2 | TGTGCCAGCAAGCCCGGGACGGGCACAGATACGCAGTATTTT | CASKPGTGTDTQYF
NA | TRBJ2-5 | TRBD2 | TRBV7-9 | TGTGCCAGCAGCTCCCCTAGCGGACTAGCGGGAGGAGTAGAGACCCAGTACTTC | CASSSPSGLAGGVETQYF
NA | TRBJ2-5 | NA | TRBV11-2 | TGTGCCAGCAGCTTAAGGGCTGGGGGGACCCAGTACTTC | CASSLRAGGTQYF
NA | TRBJ2-5 | TRBD1 | TRBV6-1 | TGTGCCAGCAGTGAAGAGGACAGGGAGACCCAGTACTTC | CASSEEDRETQYF
NA | TRBJ2-3 | NA | TRBV5-1 | TGCGCCAGCAGCGAACTATCAGATACGCAGTATTTT | CASSELSDTQYF
once | TRBJ1-2 | NA | TRBV28 | TGTGCCAGCAGCCCTTTGGGGGATGGCTACACCTTC | CASSPLGDGYTF
NA | TRBJ1-2 | NA | TRBV7-2 | TGTGCCAGCAGCTATGGACAGTATGGCTACACCTTC | CASSYGQYGYTF
few | TRBJ2-2 | TRBD1 | TRBV19 | TGTGCCAGTATACAGACAGGGGACACCGGGGAGCTGTTTTTT | CASIQTGDTGELFF
NA | TRBJ1-3 | TRBD1 | TRBV7-9 | TGTGCCAGCAGTCCAGGGGGCGACTCTGGAAACACCATATATTTT | CASSPGGDSGNTIYF
NA | TRBJ2-1 | TRBD2 | TRBV5-1 | TGCGCCAGCAGCTTTTTTAGCGGGAGCTCCAATGGGCAGTTCTTC | CASSFFSGSSNGQFF
NA | TRBJ2-1 | TRBD2 | TRBV19 | TGTGCCAGTAGAAGAACCGGGACTAGCGGGAGGACGAGCTCCTACAATGAGCAGTTCTTC | CASRRTGTSGRTSSYNEQFF
NA | TRBJ1-1 | NA | TRBV5-4 | TGTGCCAGCAGCTTCTCGGGACGGGGAAACACTGAAGCTTTCTTT | CASSFSGRGNTEAFF
NA | TRBJ2-5 | TRBD2 | TRBV5-1 | TGCGCCAGCAGCTTTGGAGCGGGAGGACACTACCAAGAGACCCAGTACTTC | CASSFGAGGHYQETQYF
NA | TRBJ2-7 | NA | TRBV7-9 | TGTGCCAGCAGCTTAGGAGGGGGCGAGCAGTACTTC | CASSLGGGEQYF
NA | TRBJ2-7 | TRBD2 | TRBV28 | TGTGCCAGCGGAAGCGGGACTAAATACGAGCAGTACTTC | CASGSGTKYEQYF
NA | TRBJ1-1 | TRBD1 | TRBV6-4 | TGTGCCAGCAGTGTCCAGACAGGGGGCATCACTGAAGCTTTCTTT | CASSVQTGGITEAFF
NA | TRBJ2-7 | TRBD1 | TRBV5-6 | TGTGCCAGCAGTCGGACAGGGGTCTACGAGCAGTACTTC | CASSRTGVYEQYF
NA | TRBJ2-1 | TRBD2 | TRBV4-1 | TGCGCCAGCAGCCCAACCCGTGGGACTAGCGGGAGGTCTAGCTCCTACAATGAGCAGTTCTTC | CASSPTRGTSGRSSSYNEQFF
NA | TRBJ1-2 | NA | TRBV19 | TGTGCCAGTAGTATAGGAGACAGTGCGTGGTCGCATGGCTACACCTTC | CASSIGDSAWSHGYTF
NA | TRBJ2-7 | NA | TRBV23-1 | TGCGCCAGCAGCCCCAATCCCCGTCGAAGTAACGAGCAGTACTTC | CASSPNPRRSNEQYF
NA | TRBJ2-2 | TRBD2 | TRBV5-1 | TGCGCCAGCAGCTTGGGACGGCGGGAGGATGGCGGGGAGCTGTTTTTT | CASSLGRREDGGELFF
NA | TRBJ2-7 | NA | TRBV10-2 | TGCGCCAGCAGTGAGCCGAGGAAATCCTACGAGCAGTACTTC | CASSEPRKSYEQYF
NA | TRBJ2-7 | NA | TRBV7-9 | TGTGCCAGCAGCCTCGCATGGGGAGCACCCTACGAGCAGTACTTC | CASSLAWGAPYEQYF
NA | TRBJ1-6 | NA | TRBV11-2 | TGTGCCAGCAGCTTTACTTACGGGTCCTATAATTCACCCCTCCACTTT | CASSFTYGSYNSPLHF
NA | TRBJ2-5 | TRBD2 | TRBV11-2 | TGTGCCAGCAGCTTTATAGCGGGAGGGCTCGGAGGGACCCAGTACTTC | CASSFIAGGLGGTQYF
NA | TRBJ2-1 | TRBD2 | TRBV11-2 | TGTGCCAGCAGCCCACCAGGAGCGGGAGGGAACTCCTACAATGAGCAGTTCTTC | CASSPPGAGGNSYNEQFF
NA | TRBJ2-1 | TRBD2 | TRBV4-1 | TGCGCCAGCAGCCAAGGCGCCGGGACTAGCGTCATCAATGAGCAGTTCTTC | CASSQGAGTSVINEQFF
NA | TRBJ1-2 | NA | TRBV7-3 | TGTGCCAGCAGCCCTGGGGGGAAGAATGGCTACACCTTC | CASSPGGKNGYTF
NA | TRBJ2-1 | TRBD2 | TRBV5-1 | TGCGCCAGCAGCCGCCGACTAGCGGGCTCCTACAATGAGCAGTTCTTC | CASSRRLAGSYNEQFF